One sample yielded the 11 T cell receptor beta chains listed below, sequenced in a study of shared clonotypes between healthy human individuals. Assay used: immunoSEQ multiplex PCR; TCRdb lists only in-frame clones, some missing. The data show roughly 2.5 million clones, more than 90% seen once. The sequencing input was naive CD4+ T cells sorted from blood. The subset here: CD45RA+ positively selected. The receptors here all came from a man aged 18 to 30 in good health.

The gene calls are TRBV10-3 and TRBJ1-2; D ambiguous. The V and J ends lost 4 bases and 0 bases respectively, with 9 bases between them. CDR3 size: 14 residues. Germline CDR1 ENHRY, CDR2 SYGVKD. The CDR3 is CAISGSSANYGYTF. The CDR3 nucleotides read TGTGCCATCAGTGGATCCTCTGCTAACTATGGCTACACCTTC.

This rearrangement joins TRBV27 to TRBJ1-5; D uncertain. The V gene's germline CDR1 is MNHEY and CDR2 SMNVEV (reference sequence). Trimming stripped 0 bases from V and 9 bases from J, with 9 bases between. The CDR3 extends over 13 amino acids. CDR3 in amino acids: CASSLSPGRPQHF. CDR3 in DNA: TGTGCCAGCAGTTTATCGCCGGGCCGGCCCCAGCATTTT.

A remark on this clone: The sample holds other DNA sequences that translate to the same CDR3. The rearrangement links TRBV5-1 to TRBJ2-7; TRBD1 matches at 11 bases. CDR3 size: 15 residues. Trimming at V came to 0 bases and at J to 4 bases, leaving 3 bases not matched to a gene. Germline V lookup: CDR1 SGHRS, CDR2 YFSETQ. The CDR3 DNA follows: TGCGCCAGCAGCTTGGGGACAGGGGGCGGGTACGAGCAGTACTTC. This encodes CASSLGTGGGYEQYF.

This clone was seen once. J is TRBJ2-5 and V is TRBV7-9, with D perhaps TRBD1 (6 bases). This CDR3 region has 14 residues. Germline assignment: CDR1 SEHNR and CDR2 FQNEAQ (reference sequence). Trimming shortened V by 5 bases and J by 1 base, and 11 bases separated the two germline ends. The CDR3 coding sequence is TGTGCCAGCAGCGAGAGCAGGGGCCAAGAGACCCAGTACTTC. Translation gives CASSESRGQETQYF.

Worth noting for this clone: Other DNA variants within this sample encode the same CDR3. The CDR3: CASSRGVNTEAFF. The CDR3, as DNA: TGTGCCAGCAGCCGGGGGGTGAACACTGAAGCTTTCTTT. The chain couples TRBV11-3 to TRBJ1-1; a possible D gene is TRBD1 (5 bases). Germline lookup yields CDR1 SGHNT and CDR2 YENEEA. V shed 5 bases and J shed 0 bases, with 7 bases lying between them. This CDR3 is 13 amino acids long.

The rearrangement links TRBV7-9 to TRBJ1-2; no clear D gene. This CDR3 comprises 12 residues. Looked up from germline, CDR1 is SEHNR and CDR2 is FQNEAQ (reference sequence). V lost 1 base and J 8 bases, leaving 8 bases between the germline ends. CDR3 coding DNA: TGTGCCAGCAGCTTAGAGTACGGGGGCTACACCTTC. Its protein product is CASSLEYGGYTF.

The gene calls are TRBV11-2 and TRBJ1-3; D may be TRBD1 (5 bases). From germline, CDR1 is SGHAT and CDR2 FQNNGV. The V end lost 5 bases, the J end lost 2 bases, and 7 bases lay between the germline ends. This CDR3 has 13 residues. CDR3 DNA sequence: TGTGCCAGCAGCCCGGGACCTGGAAACACCATATATTTT. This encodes CASSPGPGNTIYF.

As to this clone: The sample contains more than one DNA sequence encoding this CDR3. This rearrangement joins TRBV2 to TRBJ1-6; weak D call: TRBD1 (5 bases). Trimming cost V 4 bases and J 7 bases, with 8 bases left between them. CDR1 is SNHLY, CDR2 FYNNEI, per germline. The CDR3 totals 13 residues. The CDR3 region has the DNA TGTGCCAGCAGTGTGACAGTAAATTCACCCCTCCACTTT. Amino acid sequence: CASSVTVNSPLHF.

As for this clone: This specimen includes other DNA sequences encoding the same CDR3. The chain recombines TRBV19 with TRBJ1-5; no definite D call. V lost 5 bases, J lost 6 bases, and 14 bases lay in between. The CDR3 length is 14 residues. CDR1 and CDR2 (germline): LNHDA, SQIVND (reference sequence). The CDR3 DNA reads TGTGCCAGTAGTTTAGGAGGTGTCGGTCAGCCCCAGCATTTT. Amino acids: CASSLGGVGQPQHF.

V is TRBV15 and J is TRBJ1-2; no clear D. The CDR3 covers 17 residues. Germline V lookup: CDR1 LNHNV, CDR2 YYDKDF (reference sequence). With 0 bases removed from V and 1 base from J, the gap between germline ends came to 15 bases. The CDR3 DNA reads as TGTGCCACCAGCAGAGACATCACGGCAGGACTTAACTATGGCTACACCTTC. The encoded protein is CATSRDITAGLNYGYTF. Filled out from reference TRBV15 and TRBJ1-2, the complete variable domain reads DAMVIQNPRYQVTQFGKPVTLSCSQTLNHNVMYWYQQKSSQAPKLLFHYYDKDFNNEADTPDNFQSRRPNTSFCFLDIRSPGLGDTAMYLCATSRDITAGLNYGYTFGSGTRLTVV.

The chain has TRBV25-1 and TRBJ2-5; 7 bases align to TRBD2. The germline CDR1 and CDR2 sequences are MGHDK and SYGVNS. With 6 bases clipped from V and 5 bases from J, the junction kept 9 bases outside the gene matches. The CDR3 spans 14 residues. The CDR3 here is CASRNPGGGETQYF. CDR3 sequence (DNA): TGTGCCAGCAGGAACCCGGGGGGAGGGGAGACCCAGTACTTC.